This T cell receptor beta chain is from a study of cytomegalovirus exposure and HLA in healthy donors. Regarding the study as a whole: Data from an earlier analysis indicated that most TCR beta V segments were productive either about 90% or about 30% of the time.

This CDR3 comprises 16 residues. J gave up 5 bases and V 1 base, and 9 bases lay outside the gene matches. The germline gives CDR1 MGHDK, CDR2 SYGVNS. Those who donated were healthy bone marrow donors. Each donor was nominally healthy when sampled (though unrecorded immune exposures were likely). Of note for this clone: Its antigen is as yet unknown.

PCR was performed using 60 Vbeta and 13 Jbeta primers. Assay: immunoSEQ multiplex PCR; the TCRdb copy retains only in-frame clones and omits some. The sample data list 190,000 or so clones. This chain connects TRBV25-1 to TRBJ2-7; 9 bases are shared with TRBD1. The origin of this receptor is a boy aged 5-17 years in good health and CMV-seronegative. Material for sequencing was PBMCs. CDR3 DNA sequence: TGTGCCAGCAGTGAATCATGGACAGGGGAATCTAACGAGCAGTACTTC. The encoded protein is CASSESWTGESNEQYF.